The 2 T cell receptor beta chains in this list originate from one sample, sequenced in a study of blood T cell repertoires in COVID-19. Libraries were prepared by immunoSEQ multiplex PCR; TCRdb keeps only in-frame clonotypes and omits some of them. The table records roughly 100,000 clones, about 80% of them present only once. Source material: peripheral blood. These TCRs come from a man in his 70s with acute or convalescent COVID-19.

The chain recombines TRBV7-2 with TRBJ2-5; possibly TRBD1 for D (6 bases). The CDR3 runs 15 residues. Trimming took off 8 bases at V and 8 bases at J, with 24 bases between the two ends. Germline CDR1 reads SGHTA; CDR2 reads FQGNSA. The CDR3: CASGPPSLGAGTQYF. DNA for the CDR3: TGTGCCAGCGGCCCACCCTCGTTGGGGGCGGGTACCCAGTACTTC.

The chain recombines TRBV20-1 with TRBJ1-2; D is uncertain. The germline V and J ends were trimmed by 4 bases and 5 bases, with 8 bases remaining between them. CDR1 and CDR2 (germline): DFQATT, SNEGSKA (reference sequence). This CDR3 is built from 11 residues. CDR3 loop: CSATGWYGYTF. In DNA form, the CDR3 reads TGCAGTGCTACCGGGTGGTATGGCTACACCTTC.